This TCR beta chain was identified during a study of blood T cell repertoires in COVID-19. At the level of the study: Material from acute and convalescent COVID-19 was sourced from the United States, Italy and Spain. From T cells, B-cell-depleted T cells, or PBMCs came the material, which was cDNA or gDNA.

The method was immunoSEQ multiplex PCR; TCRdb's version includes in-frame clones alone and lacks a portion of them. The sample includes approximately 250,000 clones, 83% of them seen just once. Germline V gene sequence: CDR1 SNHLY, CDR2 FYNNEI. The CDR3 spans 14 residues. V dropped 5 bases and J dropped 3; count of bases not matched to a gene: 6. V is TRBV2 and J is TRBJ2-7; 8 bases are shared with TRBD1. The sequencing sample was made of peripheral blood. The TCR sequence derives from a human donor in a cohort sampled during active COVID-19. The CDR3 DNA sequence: TGTGCCAGCAGTTCCGAGACAGGGGACTACGAGCAGTACTTC. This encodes CASSSETGDYEQYF.